This T cell receptor beta chain was obtained from a study of blood T cell repertoires in COVID-19. Study-wide background: Donors in the United States, Italy and Spain gave samples during acute or convalescent COVID-19. In each case, the material was cDNA or gDNA derived from T cells, B-cell-depleted T cells, or PBMCs.

Allocation to cohorts depended on clinical history reported by the participants. Original processing notes: Estimates of nucleated cell counts were drawn from the amplification of reference gene primers. Here immunoSEQ multiplex PCR was the method, and the copy in TCRdb shows in-frame clones only, minus some. The V and J calls and the clone size are those of that table, but D and trimming were determined from the DNA. This sample has around 130,000 clones, with around 84% found just once. Sample: PBMCs or T cells enriched from blood (not recorded which). This clonotype was sampled from a middle-aged man with acute COVID-19.

The CDR3 coding sequence is TGTGCCAGTAGTAGGGGACTAGCGGGGGGGCTGACCGGGGAGCTGTTTTTT. Protein product: CASSRGLAGGLTGELFF. J is TRBJ2-2 and V is TRBV19, with TRBD2 matching 16 bases. This CDR3 comprises 17 residues. V lost 4 bases, J lost 5 bases, and 4 bases stayed unmatched. Germline CDR1 reads LNHDA; CDR2 reads SQIVND (reference sequence).